Reported below is one T cell receptor beta chain. The antigen is undetermined. Trimming took off 1 base at V and 1 base at J, with 7 bases between the two ends. From germline, CDR1 is SGHVS and CDR2 FNYEAQ. The CDR3 extends over 14 amino acids. The data belong to a study of cytomegalovirus exposure and HLA in healthy donors. The overall study: There were roughly 80 million unique TCRs (from HLA-typed donors) in an early data release.

It was with 60 Vbeta and 13 Jbeta primers that the PCR ran. Sequencing used immunoSEQ multiplex PCR; TCRdb keeps in-frame clones, though not all of them. The sample yields 150,000 or so clones, 70% to 75% seen once. Findings and caveats of the study: In a later analysis, TCR beta V- and J-gene trimming showed a link to a missense DCLRE1C variant. With high specificity and sensitivity, the classifier reportedly diagnosed cytomegalovirus status. The productive fraction for most TCR beta V segments was about 87% or about 30% in an earlier analysis.

This TCR came from a man younger than 35 in good health and CMV-seropositive. Sequencing was carried out using PBMCs. The gene calls are TRBV7-6 and TRBJ1-1; D remains ambiguous. The CDR3 loop reads CASSLDSKNTEAFF. The CDR3 DNA reads TGTGCCAGCAGCTTAGATTCCAAGAACACTGAAGCTTTCTTT.